This T cell receptor (beta chain) was identified in a study of blood T cell repertoires in COVID-19. Produced via immunoSEQ multiplex PCR; TCRdb's table is partial and in-frame only. The table lists about 400,000 clones, over 75% of them singletons, with 3% in the top ten. This clonotype originated in a young woman who had recovered from COVID-19. The material sequenced was PBMCs or T cells enriched from blood (not recorded which).

The CDR3 spells CSVLSSQYNEQFF. Here the CDR3 DNA reads TGCAGCGTATTGTCTAGTCAATACAATGAGCAGTTCTTC. The V call is TRBV29-1, the J call TRBJ2-1; no clear D. Trimming removed 6 bases from V and 4 bases from J, with 13 bases in between. Germline V gene lookup returns CDR1 SQVTM and CDR2 ANQGSEA. This CDR3 has 13 amino acids.